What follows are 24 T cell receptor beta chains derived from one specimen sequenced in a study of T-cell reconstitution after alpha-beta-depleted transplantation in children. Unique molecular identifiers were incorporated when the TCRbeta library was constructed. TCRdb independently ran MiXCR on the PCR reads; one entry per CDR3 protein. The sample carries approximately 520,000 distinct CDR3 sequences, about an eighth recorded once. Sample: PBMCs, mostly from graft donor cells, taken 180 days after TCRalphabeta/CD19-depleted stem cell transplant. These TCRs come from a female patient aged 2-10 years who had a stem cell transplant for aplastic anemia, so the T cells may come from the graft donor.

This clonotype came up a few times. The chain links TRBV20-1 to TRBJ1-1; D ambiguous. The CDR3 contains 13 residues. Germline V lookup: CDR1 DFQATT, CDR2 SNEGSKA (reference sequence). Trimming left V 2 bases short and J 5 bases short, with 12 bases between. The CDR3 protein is CSARSGSRTEAFF. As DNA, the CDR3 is TGCAGTGCTAGATCCGGGTCAAGGACTGAAGCTTTCTTT.

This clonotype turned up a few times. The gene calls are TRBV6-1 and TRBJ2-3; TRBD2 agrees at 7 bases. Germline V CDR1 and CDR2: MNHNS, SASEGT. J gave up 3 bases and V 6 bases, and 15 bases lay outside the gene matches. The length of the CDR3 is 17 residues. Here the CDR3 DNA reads TGTGCCAGCAGGCTCCCTAGCGGAGTCCGGGCAACAGATACGCAGTATTTT. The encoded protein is CASRLPSGVRATDTQYF.

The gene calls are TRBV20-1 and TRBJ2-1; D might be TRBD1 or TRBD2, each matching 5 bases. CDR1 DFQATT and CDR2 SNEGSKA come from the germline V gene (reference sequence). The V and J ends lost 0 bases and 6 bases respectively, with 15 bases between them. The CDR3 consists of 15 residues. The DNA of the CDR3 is TGCAGTGCTAGAGATCGAGGGACCACGGCCAATGAGCAGTTCTTC. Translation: CSARDRGTTANEQFF.

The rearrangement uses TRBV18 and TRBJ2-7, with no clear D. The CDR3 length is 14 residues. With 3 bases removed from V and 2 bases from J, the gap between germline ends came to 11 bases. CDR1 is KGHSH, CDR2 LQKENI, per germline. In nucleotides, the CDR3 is TGTGCCAGCTCACCCGGTCGCAGACCCTACGAGCAGTACGTC. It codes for CASSPGRRPYEQYV.

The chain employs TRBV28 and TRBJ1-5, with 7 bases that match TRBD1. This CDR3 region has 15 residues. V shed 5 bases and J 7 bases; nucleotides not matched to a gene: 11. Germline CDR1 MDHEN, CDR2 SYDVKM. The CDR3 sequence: CASSIHRDRQQPQHF. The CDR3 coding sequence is TGTGCCAGCAGTATTCACCGGGACAGACAGCAGCCCCAGCATTTT.

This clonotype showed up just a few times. CDR3 DNA sequence: TGTGCCAGCAGCTCACTAAAGTACAATGAGCAGTTCTTC. It yields the protein CASSSLKYNEQFF. V usage is TRBV27 and J usage is TRBJ2-1; D remains ambiguous. The CDR3 has 13 residues. Trimming shortened V by 6 bases and J by 4 bases, and 10 bases separated the two germline ends. Germline V gene data show CDR1 as MNHEY and CDR2 as SMNVEV (reference sequence).

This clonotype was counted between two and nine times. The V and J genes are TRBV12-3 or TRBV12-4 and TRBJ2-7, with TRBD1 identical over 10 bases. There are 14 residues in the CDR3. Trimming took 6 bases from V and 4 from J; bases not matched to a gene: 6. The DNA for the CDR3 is TGTGCCAGCAGACCGGACAGGGGGGGGTACGAGCAGTACTTC. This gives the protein CASRPDRGGYEQYF.

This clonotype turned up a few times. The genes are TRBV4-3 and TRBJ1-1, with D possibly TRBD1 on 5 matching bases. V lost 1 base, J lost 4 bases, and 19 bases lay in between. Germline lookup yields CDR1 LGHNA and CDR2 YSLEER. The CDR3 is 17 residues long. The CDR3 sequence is CASSQVGALRVGTEAFF. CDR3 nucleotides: TGCGCCAGCAGCCAAGTTGGGGCTCTGAGAGTCGGCACTGAAGCTTTCTTT.

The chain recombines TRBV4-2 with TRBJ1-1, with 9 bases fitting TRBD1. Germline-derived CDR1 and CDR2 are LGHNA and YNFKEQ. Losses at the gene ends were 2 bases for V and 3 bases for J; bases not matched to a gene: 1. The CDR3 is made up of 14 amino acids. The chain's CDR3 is CASSQRDRDTEAFF. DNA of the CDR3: TGTGCCAGCAGCCAACGGGACAGGGACACTGAAGCTTTCTTT.

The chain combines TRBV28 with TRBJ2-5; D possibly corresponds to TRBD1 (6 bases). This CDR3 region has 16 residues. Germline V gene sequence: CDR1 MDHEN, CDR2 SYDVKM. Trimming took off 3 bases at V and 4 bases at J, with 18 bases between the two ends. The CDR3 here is CASSFRDKDKGETQYF. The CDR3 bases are TGTGCCAGCAGTTTTAGGGACAAAGACAAGGGAGAGACCCAGTACTTC.

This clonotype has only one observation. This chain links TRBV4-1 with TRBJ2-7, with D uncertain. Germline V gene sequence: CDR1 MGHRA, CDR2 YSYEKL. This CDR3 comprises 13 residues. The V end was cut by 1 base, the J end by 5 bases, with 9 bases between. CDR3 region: CASSQGPRDEQYV. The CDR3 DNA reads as TGCGCCAGCAGCCAAGGCCCTAGGGACGAGCAGTACGTC.

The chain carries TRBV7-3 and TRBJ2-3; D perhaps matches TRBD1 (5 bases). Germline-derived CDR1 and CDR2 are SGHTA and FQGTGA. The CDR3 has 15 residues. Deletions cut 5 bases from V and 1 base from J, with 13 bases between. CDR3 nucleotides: TGTGCCAGCAGCCTGAACGTAGGGGGCACAGATACGCAGTATTTT. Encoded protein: CASSLNVGGTDTQYF.

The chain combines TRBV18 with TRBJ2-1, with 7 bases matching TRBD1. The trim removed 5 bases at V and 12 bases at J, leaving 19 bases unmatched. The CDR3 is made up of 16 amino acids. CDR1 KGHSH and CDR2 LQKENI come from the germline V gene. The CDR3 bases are TGTGCCAGCTCATTAGTGACAGGGACAATTCCATCGGGGCAGTTCTTC. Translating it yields CASSLVTGTIPSGQFF.

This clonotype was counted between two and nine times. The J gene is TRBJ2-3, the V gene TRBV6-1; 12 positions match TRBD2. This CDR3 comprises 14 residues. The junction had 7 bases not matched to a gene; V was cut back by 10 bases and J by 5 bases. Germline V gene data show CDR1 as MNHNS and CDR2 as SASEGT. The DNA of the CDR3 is TGTGCCACTTCATCGGGACTAGCGGGAGATACGCAGTATTTT. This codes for CATSSGLAGDTQYF.

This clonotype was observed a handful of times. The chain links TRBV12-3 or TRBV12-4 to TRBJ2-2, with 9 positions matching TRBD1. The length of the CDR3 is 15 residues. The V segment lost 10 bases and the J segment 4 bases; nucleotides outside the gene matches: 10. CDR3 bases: TGTGCCACCACAGGGGGCGCTTGGGGCACCGGGGAGCTGTTTTTT. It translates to CATTGGAWGTGELFF.

CDR3 residues: CATSTTGREEQFF. Written as DNA, the CDR3 is TGTGCCACCAGCACGACAGGGCGAGAGGAGCAGTTCTTC. The chain joins TRBV15 to TRBJ2-1; 7 nucleotides align to TRBD1. CDR3 size: 13 residues. V shed 4 bases, J shed 10 bases, and the junction held 7 bases outside the gene matches. Germline V gives CDR1 LNHNV, CDR2 YYDKDF (reference sequence).

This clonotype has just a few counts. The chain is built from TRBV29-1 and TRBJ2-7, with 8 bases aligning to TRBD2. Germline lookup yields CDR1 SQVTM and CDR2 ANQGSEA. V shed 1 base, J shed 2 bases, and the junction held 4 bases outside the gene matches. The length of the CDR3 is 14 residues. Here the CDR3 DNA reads TGCAGCGTTGAAGGCGGGAGGCTTCCCTACGAGCAGTACTTC. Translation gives CSVEGGRLPYEQYF.

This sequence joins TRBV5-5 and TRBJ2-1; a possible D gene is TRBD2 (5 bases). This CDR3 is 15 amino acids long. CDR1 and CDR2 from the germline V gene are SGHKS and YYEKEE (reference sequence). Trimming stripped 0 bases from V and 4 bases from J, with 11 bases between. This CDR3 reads CASSLATPGYNEQFF. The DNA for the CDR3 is TGTGCCAGCAGCTTGGCCACTCCGGGGTACAATGAGCAGTTCTTC.

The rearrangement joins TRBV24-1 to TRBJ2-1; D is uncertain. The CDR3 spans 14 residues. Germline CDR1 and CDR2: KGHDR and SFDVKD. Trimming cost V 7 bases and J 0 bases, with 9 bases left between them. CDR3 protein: CATSGPLSYNEQFF. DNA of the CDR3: TGTGCCACCAGCGGGCCCCTCTCCTACAATGAGCAGTTCTTC.

The CDR3 loop reads CASSFLPTDTQYF. The CDR3 DNA reads as TGTGCCAGCAGCTTTCTACCCACAGATACGCAGTATTTT. The chain links TRBV7-9 to TRBJ2-3; no clear D. CDR1 is SEHNR, CDR2 FQNEAQ, per germline (reference sequence). The CDR3 contains 13 residues. Trimming removed 3 bases from V and 2 bases from J, with 6 bases in between.

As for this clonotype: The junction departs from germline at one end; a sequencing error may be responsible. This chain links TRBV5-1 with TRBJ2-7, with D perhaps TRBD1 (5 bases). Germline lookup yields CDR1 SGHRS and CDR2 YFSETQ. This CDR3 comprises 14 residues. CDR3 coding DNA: TGCGCCAGCAGCTTGGGCGACAGCTCCAACGAGCAGTACTTC. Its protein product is CASSLGDSSNEQYF.

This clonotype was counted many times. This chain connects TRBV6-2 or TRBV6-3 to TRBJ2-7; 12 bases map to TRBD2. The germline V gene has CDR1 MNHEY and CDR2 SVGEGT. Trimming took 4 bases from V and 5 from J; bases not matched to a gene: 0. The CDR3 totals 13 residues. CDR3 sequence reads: CASSWTSGNEQYV. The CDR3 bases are TGTGCCAGCAGTTGGACTAGCGGGAACGAGCAGTACGTC.

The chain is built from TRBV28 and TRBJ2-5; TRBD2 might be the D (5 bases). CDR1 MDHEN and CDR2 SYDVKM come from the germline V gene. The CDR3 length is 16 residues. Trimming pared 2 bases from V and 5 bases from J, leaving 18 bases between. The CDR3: CASSLRGGNEVETQYF. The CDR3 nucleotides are TGTGCCAGCAGTTTACGGGGTGGGAACGAGGTTGAGACCCAGTACTTC.

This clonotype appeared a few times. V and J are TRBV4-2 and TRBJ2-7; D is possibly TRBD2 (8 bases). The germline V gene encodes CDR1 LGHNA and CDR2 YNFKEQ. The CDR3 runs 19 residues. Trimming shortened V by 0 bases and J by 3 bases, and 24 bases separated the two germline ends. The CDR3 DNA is TGTGCCAGCAGCCAAGATTGGGGTAGCGGGACAGCTTCCCTCTACGAGCAGTACTTC. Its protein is CASSQDWGSGTASLYEQYF.